These 26 T cell receptor beta chains originate from one sample sequenced in a study of blood T cell repertoires in COVID-19. Sequencing used immunoSEQ multiplex PCR; TCRdb keeps in-frame clones, though not all of them. Here the sample spans around 160,000 clones, 86% being singletons. Source material: peripheral blood. The receptors come from a man younger than 35 with acute or convalescent COVID-19.

The V and J genes are TRBV5-1 and TRBJ1-1, with D maybe TRBD1 (5 bases). The CDR3 is 16 amino acids. The ends were cut back, 0 bases at V and 0 bases at J, with 12 bases in the middle. In germline, CDR1 is SGHRS, CDR2 YFSETQ. The chain's CDR3 is CASSLGQTAMNTEAFF. The CDR3 nucleotides are TGCGCCAGCAGCTTGGGGCAGACAGCCATGAACACTGAAGCTTTCTTT.

The chain is built from TRBV9 and TRBJ2-3; 15 bases map to TRBD2. V shed 4 bases and J 4 bases; nucleotides not matched to a gene: 10. CDR1 and CDR2 from the germline V gene are SGDLS and YYNGEE. This CDR3 is 18 amino acids long. Here the CDR3 reads CASSPRTSGGAAADTQYF. The DNA for the CDR3 is TGTGCCAGCAGCCCGAGGACTAGCGGGGGGGCGGCGGCAGATACGCAGTATTTT.

V and J are TRBV10-3 and TRBJ1-1, with D uncertain. CDR3 length equals 13 residues. From germline, CDR1 is ENHRY and CDR2 SYGVKD. The germline V and J ends were trimmed by 3 bases and 3 bases, with 8 bases remaining between them. CDR3 in amino acids: CAISEVGDTEAFF. The CDR3 region has the DNA TGTGCCATCAGTGAAGTTGGAGACACTGAAGCTTTCTTT.

The chain employs TRBV30 and TRBJ1-5, with D hard to call. V shed 2 bases and J shed 4 bases, with 9 bases lying between them. Germline V gene data show CDR1 as GTSNPN and CDR2 as SVGIG (reference sequence). The CDR3 has 13 amino acids. CDR3 DNA: TGTGCCTGGAGTCTTGGGCCGAATCAGCCCCAGCATTTT. Residues: CAWSLGPNQPQHF.

The J gene is TRBJ2-7, the V gene TRBV6-5, with 7 positions matching TRBD1. V lost 6 bases to trimming and J lost 5 bases; unmatched junction nucleotides: 7. CDR3 length equals 13 residues. Germline V lookup: CDR1 MNHEY, CDR2 SVGAGI. DNA for the CDR3: TGTGCCAGCAGCCAGACAGGGACCAACGAGCAGTACTTC. Its protein is CASSQTGTNEQYF.

The V gene is TRBV19, the J gene TRBJ2-7, with TRBD1 matching over 8 bases. The V and J ends lost 5 bases and 5 bases, in that order; junction bases with no gene match: 5. Germline CDR1 reads LNHDA; CDR2 reads SQIVND (reference sequence). The CDR3 totals 13 residues. CDR3 sequence: CASSFGQGHEQYV. For the CDR3, the DNA is TGTGCCAGTAGTTTTGGACAGGGCCACGAGCAGTACGTC.

This clone was seen once. The chain recombines TRBV3-1 (or the pseudogene TRBV3-2) with TRBJ1-4; 7 bases match TRBD1. Germline CDR1 LGHDT, CDR2 YNNKEL (reference sequence). V lost 0 bases and J lost 6; bases outside the gene matches: 4. The CDR3 extends over 15 amino acids. The CDR3 DNA is TGTGCCAGCAGCCAAGATTCGCAGGGGGATGAAAAACTGTTTTTT. Translated, it gives CASSQDSQGDEKLFF.

V gene TRBV30 combines with J gene TRBJ1-2, with 10 bases lining up with TRBD1. The length of the CDR3 is 14 residues. Trimming cost V 0 bases and J 8 bases; bases outside gene matches: 6. In germline, CDR1 is GTSNPN, CDR2 SVGIG (reference sequence). The CDR3: CAWSVDRGLGGYTF. In nucleotides, the CDR3 is TGTGCCTGGAGTGTTGACAGGGGGCTTGGCGGCTACACCTTC.

The genes are TRBV5-4 and TRBJ2-3; 12 bases align to TRBD2. V was clipped by 9 bases and J by 5 bases; unmatched bases: 7. CDR1 SGHNT and CDR2 YYREEE come from the germline V gene (reference sequence). The CDR3 is made up of 14 amino acids. CDR3 in DNA: TGTGCCACCCGACTAGCGGGGGATAAAGATACGCAGTATTTT. It is translated as CATRLAGDKDTQYF.

This sequence joins TRBV5-1 and TRBJ2-5, with a weak D call TRBD2 (5 bases). Germline V lookup: CDR1 SGHRS, CDR2 YFSETQ. The CDR3 is 16 amino acids. V lost 0 bases and J 1 base, leaving 13 bases between the germline ends. The CDR3 loop reads CASSLGVGAVQETQYF. The CDR3 DNA follows: TGCGCCAGCAGCTTGGGGGTGGGAGCGGTCCAAGAGACCCAGTACTTC.

This chain joins TRBV2 and TRBJ1-4; 9 bases are shared with TRBD1. V was pared by 6 bases and J by 0 bases, with 5 bases of the junction left unmatched. The CDR3 has 16 residues. The V gene's germline CDR1 is SNHLY and CDR2 FYNNEI. This CDR3 is CASSDRGIATNEKLFF. The CDR3 DNA reads as TGTGCCAGCAGCGACAGGGGGATTGCAACTAATGAAAAACTGTTTTTT. Together with reference TRBV2 and TRBJ1-4, the CDR3 gives the full variable domain: EPEVTQTPSHQVTQMGQEVILRCVPISNHLYFYWYRQILGQKVEFLVSFYNNEISEKSEIFDDQFSVERPDGSNFTLKIRSTKLEDSAMYFCASSDRGIATNEKLFFGSGTQLSVL.

The chain uses TRBV28 and TRBJ1-2, with D perhaps matching TRBD1 (5 bases). The CDR3 extends over 14 amino acids. V was clipped by 6 bases and J by 4 bases, with 15 bases between them. Germline lookup yields CDR1 MDHEN and CDR2 SYDVKM. CDR3 bases: TGTGCCAGCAGGGTGAGAGGGGAGGGCTATGGCTACACCTTC. Protein: CASRVRGEGYGYTF.

The chain couples TRBV4-1 to TRBJ1-2; 11 bases match TRBD1. J gave up 4 bases and V 3 bases, and 19 bases lay outside the gene matches. This CDR3 contains 20 residues. Germline values: CDR1 MGHRA, CDR2 YSYEKL. The CDR3 loop reads CASSHHPSGTGGRDGYGYTF. The CDR3 region has the DNA TGCGCCAGCAGCCACCATCCCTCCGGGACAGGGGGAAGGGATGGCTATGGCTACACCTTC.

The chain joins TRBV6-5 to TRBJ2-6; D uncertain. The CDR3 length is 15 residues. The germline V gene has CDR1 MNHEY and CDR2 SVGAGI. V gave up 7 bases and J gave up 0 bases, with 10 bases separating them. The CDR3 nucleotides read TGTGCCAGCAATCCAGTGAACTCTGGGGCCAACGTCCTGACTTTC. Translating gives CASNPVNSGANVLTF.

The CDR3 sequence is CASNPPLGGVETQYF. The CDR3 bases are TGTGCCAGCAACCCCCCTCTAGGGGGCGTAGAGACCCAGTACTTC. The V and J genes are TRBV3-1 (or the pseudogene TRBV3-2) and TRBJ2-5; 7 bases map to TRBD1. The CDR3 runs 15 residues. Trimming at V came to 7 bases and at J to 4 bases, leaving 12 bases not matched to a gene. CDR1 and CDR2 from the germline V gene are LGHDT and YNNKEL (reference sequence).

This chain joins TRBV6-2 or TRBV6-3 and TRBJ2-7; a weak D match, TRBD2 (6 bases). CDR3 length: 14 residues. Trimming pared 5 bases from V and 2 bases from J, leaving 13 bases between. CDR1 and CDR2 from the germline V gene are MNHEY and SVGEGT. The CDR3 is CASSKAGSTYEQYV. CDR3 bases: TGTGCCAGCAGTAAGGCGGGGAGCACCTACGAGCAGTACGTC.

V usage is TRBV5-1 and J usage is TRBJ2-2; tentative D call: TRBD1 (6 bases). This CDR3 has 15 amino acids. The V gene lost 5 bases and the J gene lost 4 bases, with 15 bases spanning the gap. The germline V gene has CDR1 SGHRS and CDR2 YFSETQ. The CDR3 loop is CASSPRTEGTGELFF. In DNA form, the CDR3 reads TGCGCCAGCAGTCCTAGGACAGAAGGCACCGGGGAGCTGTTTTTT.

Here the CDR3 DNA reads TGCGCCAGCAGCTTGTTTCGCGGGACGGAGCTTATAGGGTCCTATAATTCACCCCTCCACTTT. Amino acid sequence: CASSLFRGTELIGSYNSPLHF. The rearrangement links TRBV5-1 to TRBJ1-6, with a possible D match to TRBD1 (5 bases). The V end was cut by 1 base, the J end by 1 base, with 24 bases between. The CDR3 is made up of 21 amino acids. Looked up from germline, CDR1 is SGHRS and CDR2 is YFSETQ.

The V gene is TRBV3-1 (or the pseudogene TRBV3-2), the J gene TRBJ2-3; 11 nucleotides match TRBD2. V lost 5 bases to trimming and J lost 3 bases; unmatched junction nucleotides: 4. The CDR3 has 15 residues. The germline V gene encodes CDR1 LGHDT and CDR2 YNNKEL (reference sequence). CDR3 sequence reads: CASSGGLAVTDTQYF. CDR3 DNA sequence: TGTGCCAGCAGCGGGGGACTAGCGGTTACAGATACGCAGTATTTT.

The V gene is TRBV6-5, the J gene TRBJ2-1; the D gene is possibly TRBD2 (5 bases). V shed 5 bases and J shed 8 bases, with 19 bases lying between them. In germline, CDR1 is MNHEY, CDR2 SVGAGI. The length of the CDR3 is 15 residues. The CDR3 sequence: CASSLPGRVEDEQFF. The CDR3 DNA reads as TGTGCCAGCAGTCTCCCGGGGAGAGTTGAGGATGAGCAGTTCTTC.

The V and J genes are TRBV12-3 or TRBV12-4 and TRBJ1-2, with 7 positions matching TRBD1. This CDR3 contains 11 residues. The ends lost 6 bases at V and 8 bases at J; junction bases unmatched: 3. The DNA of the CDR3 is TGTGCCAGCAGCCCCAGGGGGGGCTACACCTTC. This codes for CASSPRGGYTF.

This rearrangement joins TRBV18 to TRBJ1-2; 10 bases are a match to TRBD1. From germline, CDR1 is KGHSH and CDR2 LQKENI. Trimming at V came to 1 base and at J to 5 bases, leaving 1 base not matched to a gene. The CDR3 has 14 amino acids. CDR3 in amino acids: CASSPRDRGYGYTF. DNA for the CDR3: TGTGCCAGCTCACCACGGGACAGGGGATATGGCTACACCTTC. Together with reference TRBV18 and TRBJ1-2, the CDR3 gives the full variable domain: NAGVMQNPRHLVRRRGQEARLRCSPMKGHSHVYWYRQLPEEGLKFMVYLQKENIIDESGMPKERFSAEFPKEGPSILRIQQVVRGDSAAYFCASSPRDRGYGYTFGSGTRLTVV.

This rearrangement joins TRBV7-9 to TRBJ1-2; 11 nucleotides line up with TRBD1. The CDR3 consists of 16 residues. The junction had 9 bases not matched to a gene; V was cut back by 1 base and J by 8 bases. In germline, CDR1 is SEHNR, CDR2 FQNEAQ (reference sequence). CDR3 nucleotides: TGTGCCAGCAGCTTAGGTGAAGGACAGGGGGCCTCGGGCTACACCTTC. As protein: CASSLGEGQGASGYTF.

The chain is built from TRBV3-1 (or the pseudogene TRBV3-2) and TRBJ2-5; D is unresolved. Trimming removed 3 bases at V and 4 bases at J, with 12 bases between. Per the germline V gene, CDR1 is LGHDT and CDR2 is YNNKEL (reference sequence). CDR3 size: 14 residues. The CDR3: CASSQMLRVETQYF. CDR3 nucleotide sequence: TGTGCCAGCAGCCAGATGTTACGGGTAGAGACCCAGTACTTC.

J is TRBJ1-2 and V is TRBV6-5; no reliable D call. The V end was cut by 7 bases, the J end by 3 bases, with 9 bases between. This CDR3 has 12 residues. Per germline, CDR1 MNHEY and CDR2 SVGAGI. In DNA, the CDR3 is TGTGCCAGCAATCACGGGTACTATGGCTACACCTTC. Amino acids: CASNHGYYGYTF.

The V call is TRBV5-1, the J call TRBJ2-5; 7 positions match TRBD2. Germline loops: CDR1 SGHRS, CDR2 YFSETQ. V gave up 4 bases and J gave up 1 base; unmatched junction bases: 4. This CDR3 spans 14 amino acids. The CDR3 region has the DNA TGCGCCAGCAGCCCTGGGGGGGGCCAAGAGACCCAGTACTTC. This codes for CASSPGGGQETQYF.